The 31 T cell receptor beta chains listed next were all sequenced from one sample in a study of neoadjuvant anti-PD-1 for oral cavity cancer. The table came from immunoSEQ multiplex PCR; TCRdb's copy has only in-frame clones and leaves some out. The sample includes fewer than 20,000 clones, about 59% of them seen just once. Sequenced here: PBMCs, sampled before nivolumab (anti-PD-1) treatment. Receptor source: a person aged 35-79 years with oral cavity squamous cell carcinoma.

The CDR3 DNA sequence: TGCGCCAGCAGGTTCGAAGACAGGTGGAGCTCCTACAATGAGCAGTTCTTC. Translating it yields CASRFEDRWSSYNEQFF. The rearrangement links TRBV5-1 to TRBJ2-1; D is perhaps TRBD1 (6 bases). Per the germline V gene, CDR1 is SGHRS and CDR2 is YFSETQ. The CDR3 totals 17 residues. The V gene lost 5 bases and the J gene lost 0 bases, with 18 bases spanning the gap.

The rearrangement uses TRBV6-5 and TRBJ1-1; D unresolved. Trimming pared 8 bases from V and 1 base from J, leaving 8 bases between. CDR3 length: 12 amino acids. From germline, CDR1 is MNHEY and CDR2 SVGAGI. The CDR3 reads CASGWANTEAFF. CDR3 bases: TGTGCCAGCGGGTGGGCGAACACTGAAGCTTTCTTT.

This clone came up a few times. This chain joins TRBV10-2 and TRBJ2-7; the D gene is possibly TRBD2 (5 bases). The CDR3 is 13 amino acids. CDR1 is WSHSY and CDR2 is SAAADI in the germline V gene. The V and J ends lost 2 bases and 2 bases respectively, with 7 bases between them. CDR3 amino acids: CASSEQRPYEQYF. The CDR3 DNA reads TGCGCCAGCAGTGAGCAGCGGCCCTACGAGCAGTACTTC.

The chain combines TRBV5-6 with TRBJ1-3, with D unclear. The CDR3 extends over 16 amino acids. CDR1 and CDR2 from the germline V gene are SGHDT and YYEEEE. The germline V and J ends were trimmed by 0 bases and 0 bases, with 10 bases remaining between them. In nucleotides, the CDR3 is TGTGCCAGCAGCTTGGTGGGTTTGAGCTCTGGAAACACCATATATTTT. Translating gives CASSLVGLSSGNTIYF.

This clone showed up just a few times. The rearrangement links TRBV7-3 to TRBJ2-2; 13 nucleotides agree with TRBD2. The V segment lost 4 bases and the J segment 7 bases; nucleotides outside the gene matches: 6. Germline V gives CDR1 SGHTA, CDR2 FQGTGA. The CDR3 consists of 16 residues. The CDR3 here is CASSSMGTSGIGELFF. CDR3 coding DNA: TGTGCCAGCAGCTCAATGGGGACTAGCGGGATCGGGGAGCTGTTTTTT. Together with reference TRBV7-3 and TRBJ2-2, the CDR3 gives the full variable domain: GAGVSQTPSNKVTEKGKYVELRCDPISGHTALYWYRQSLGQGPEFLIYFQGTGAADDSGLPNDRFFAVRPEGSVSTLKIQRTERGDSAVYLCASSSMGTSGIGELFFGEGSRLTVL.

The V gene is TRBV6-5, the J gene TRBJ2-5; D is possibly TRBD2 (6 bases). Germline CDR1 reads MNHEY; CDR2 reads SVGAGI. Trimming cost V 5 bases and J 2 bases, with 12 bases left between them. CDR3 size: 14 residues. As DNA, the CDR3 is TGTGCCAGCAGTCGCGGGACCGTTCAAGAGACCCAGTACTTC. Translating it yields CASSRGTVQETQYF.

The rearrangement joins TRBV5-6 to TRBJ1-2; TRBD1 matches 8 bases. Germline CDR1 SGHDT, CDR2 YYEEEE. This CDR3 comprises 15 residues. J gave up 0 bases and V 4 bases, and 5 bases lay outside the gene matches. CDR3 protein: CASSPGQGSNYGYTF. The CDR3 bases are TGTGCCAGCAGCCCCGGACAGGGATCTAACTATGGCTACACCTTC.

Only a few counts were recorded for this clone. The CDR3 DNA follows: TGTGCCAGCAGCGCCAGGACAGGGAAGACAGATACGCAGTATTTT. As protein: CASSARTGKTDTQYF. The chain links TRBV9 to TRBJ2-3; 8 nucleotides align to TRBD1. V lost 3 bases, J lost 3 bases, and 6 bases stayed unmatched. This CDR3 comprises 15 residues. Germline V gives CDR1 SGDLS, CDR2 YYNGEE. Supplemented by reference TRBV9 and TRBJ2-3, the full variable domain reads DSGVTQTPKHLITATGQRVTLRCSPRSGDLSVYWYQQSLDQGLQFLIQYYNGEERAKGNILERFSAQQFPDLHSELNLSSLELGDSALYFCASSARTGKTDTQYFGPGTRLTVL.

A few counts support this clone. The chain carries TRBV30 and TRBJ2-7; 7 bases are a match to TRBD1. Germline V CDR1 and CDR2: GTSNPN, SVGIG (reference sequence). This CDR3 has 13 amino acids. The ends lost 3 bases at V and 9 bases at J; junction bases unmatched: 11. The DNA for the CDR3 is TGTGCCTGGAGAACACAGGGGATCGGTGCGCAGTACTTC. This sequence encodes CAWRTQGIGAQYF.

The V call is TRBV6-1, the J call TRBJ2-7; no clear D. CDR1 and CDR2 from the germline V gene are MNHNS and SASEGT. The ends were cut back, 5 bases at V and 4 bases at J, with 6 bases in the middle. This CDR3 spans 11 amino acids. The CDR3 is CASSSQYEQYF. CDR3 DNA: TGTGCCAGCAGTAGTCAATACGAGCAGTACTTC.

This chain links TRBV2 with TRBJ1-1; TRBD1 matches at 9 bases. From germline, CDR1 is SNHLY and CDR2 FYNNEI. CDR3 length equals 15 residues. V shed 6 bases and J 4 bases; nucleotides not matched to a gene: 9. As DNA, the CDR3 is TGTGCCAGCAGCGGGACCGGGACAGGGTCCACTGAAGCTTTCTTT. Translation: CASSGTGTGSTEAFF.

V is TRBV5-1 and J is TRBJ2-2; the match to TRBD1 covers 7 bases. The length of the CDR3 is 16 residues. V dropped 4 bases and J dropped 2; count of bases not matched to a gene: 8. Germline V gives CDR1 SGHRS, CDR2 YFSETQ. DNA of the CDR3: TGCGCCAGCAGCCGTGACAGGGATGATAACACCGGGGAGCTGTTTTTT. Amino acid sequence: CASSRDRDDNTGELFF.

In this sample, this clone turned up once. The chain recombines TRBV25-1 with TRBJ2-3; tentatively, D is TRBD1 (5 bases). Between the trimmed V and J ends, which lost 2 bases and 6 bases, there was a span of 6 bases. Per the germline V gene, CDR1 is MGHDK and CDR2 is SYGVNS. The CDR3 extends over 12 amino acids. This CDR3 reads CASSERGDTQYF. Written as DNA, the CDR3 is TGTGCCAGCAGTGAAAGGGGTGATACGCAGTATTTT. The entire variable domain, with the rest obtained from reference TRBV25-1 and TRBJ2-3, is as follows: EADIYQTPRYLVIGTGKKITLECSQTMGHDKMYWYQQDPGMELHLIHYSYGVNSTEKGDLSSESTVSRIRTEHFPLTLESARPSHTSQYLCASSERGDTQYFGPGTRLTVL.

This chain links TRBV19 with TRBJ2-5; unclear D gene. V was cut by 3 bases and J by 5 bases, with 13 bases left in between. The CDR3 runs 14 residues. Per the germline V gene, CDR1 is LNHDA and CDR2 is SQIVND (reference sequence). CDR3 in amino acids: CASSIGQAAETQYF. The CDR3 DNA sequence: TGTGCCAGTAGTATTGGTCAGGCGGCGGAGACCCAGTACTTC.

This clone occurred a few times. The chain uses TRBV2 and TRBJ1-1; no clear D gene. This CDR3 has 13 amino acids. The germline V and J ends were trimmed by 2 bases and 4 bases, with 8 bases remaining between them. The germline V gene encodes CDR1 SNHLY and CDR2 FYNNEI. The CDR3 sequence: CASSEQAGTEAFF. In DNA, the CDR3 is TGTGCCAGCAGTGAACAGGCTGGCACTGAAGCTTTCTTT. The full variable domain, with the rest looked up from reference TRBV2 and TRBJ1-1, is EPEVTQTPSHQVTQMGQEVILRCVPISNHLYFYWYRQILGQKVEFLVSFYNNEISEKSEIFDDQFSVERPDGSNFTLKIRSTKLEDSAMYFCASSEQAGTEAFFGQGTRLTVV.

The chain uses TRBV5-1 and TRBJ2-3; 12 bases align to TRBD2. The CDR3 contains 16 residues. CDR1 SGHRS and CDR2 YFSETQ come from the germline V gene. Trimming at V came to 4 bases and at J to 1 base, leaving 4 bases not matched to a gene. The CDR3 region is CASSKPSGRGTDTQYF. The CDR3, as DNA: TGCGCCAGCAGCAAACCTAGCGGGAGGGGCACAGATACGCAGTATTTT.

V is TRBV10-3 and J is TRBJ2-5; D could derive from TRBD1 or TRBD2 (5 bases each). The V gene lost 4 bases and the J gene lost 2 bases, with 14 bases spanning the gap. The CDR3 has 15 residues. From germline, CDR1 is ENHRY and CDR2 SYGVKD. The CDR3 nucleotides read TGTGCCATCAGTGCGGGCGTTGGGGGTCAAGAGACCCAGTACTTC. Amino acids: CAISAGVGGQETQYF.

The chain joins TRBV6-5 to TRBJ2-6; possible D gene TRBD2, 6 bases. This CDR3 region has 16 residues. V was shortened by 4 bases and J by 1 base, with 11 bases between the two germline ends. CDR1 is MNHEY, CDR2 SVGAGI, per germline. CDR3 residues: CASSSEGASGANVLTF. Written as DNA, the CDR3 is TGTGCCAGCAGTTCGGAGGGAGCATCTGGGGCCAACGTCCTGACTTTC.

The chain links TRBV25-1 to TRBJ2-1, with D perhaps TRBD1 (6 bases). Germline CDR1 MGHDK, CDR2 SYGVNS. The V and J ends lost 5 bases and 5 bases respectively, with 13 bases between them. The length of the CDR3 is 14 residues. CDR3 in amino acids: CASSYNRVNNEQFF. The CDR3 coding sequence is TGTGCCAGCAGTTACAACAGGGTTAACAATGAGCAGTTCTTC.

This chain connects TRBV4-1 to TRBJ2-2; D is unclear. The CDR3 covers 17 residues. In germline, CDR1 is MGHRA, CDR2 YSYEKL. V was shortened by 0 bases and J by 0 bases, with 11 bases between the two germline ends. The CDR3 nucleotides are TGCGCCAGCAGCCAAGATGCCGCCGTGGCGAACACCGGGGAGCTGTTTTTT. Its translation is CASSQDAAVANTGELFF.

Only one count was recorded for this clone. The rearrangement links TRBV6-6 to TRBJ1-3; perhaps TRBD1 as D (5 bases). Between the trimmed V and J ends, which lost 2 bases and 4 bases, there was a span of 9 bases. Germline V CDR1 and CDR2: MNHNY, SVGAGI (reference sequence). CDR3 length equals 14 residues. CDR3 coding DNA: TGTGCCAGCAGTTACCCAGGGTACGGAAACACCATATATTTT. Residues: CASSYPGYGNTIYF.

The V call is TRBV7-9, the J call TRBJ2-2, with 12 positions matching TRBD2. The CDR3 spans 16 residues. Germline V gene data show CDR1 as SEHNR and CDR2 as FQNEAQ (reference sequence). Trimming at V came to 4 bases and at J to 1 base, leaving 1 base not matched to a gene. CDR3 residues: CASSWGLAGNTGELFF. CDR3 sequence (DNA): TGTGCCAGCAGCTGGGGACTAGCGGGGAACACCGGGGAGCTGTTTTTT.

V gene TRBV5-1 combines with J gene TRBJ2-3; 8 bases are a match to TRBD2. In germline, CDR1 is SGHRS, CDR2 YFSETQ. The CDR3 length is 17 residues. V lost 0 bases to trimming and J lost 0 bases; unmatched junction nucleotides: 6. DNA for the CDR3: TGCGCCAGCAGCTTGGGGACGGCTAGCGGGAGCACAGATACGCAGTATTTT. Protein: CASSLGTASGSTDTQYF.

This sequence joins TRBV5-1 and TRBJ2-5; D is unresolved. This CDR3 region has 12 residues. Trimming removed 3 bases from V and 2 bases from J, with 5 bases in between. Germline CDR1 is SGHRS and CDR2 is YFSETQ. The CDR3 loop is CASSYSQETQYF. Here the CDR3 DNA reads TGCGCCAGCAGCTATAGTCAAGAGACCCAGTACTTC.

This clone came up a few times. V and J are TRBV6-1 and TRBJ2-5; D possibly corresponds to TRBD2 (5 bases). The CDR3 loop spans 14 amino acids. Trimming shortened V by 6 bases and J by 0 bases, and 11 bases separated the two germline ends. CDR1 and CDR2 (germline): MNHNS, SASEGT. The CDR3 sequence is CASRATRNQETQYF. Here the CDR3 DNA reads TGTGCCAGCAGGGCCACTAGAAACCAAGAGACCCAGTACTTC.

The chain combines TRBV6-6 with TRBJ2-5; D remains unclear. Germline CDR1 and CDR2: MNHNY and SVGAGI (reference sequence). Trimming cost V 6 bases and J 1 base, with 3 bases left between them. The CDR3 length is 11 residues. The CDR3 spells CASRLQETQYF. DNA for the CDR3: TGTGCCAGCAGACTCCAAGAGACCCAGTACTTC.

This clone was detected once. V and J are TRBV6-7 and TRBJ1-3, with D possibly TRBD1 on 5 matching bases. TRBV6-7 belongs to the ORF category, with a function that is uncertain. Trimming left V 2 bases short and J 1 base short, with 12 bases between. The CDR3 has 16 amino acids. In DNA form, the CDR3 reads TGTGCCAGCAGTTACGGAGGCAGGGATTCTGGAAACACCATATATTTT. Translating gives CASSYGGRDSGNTIYF.

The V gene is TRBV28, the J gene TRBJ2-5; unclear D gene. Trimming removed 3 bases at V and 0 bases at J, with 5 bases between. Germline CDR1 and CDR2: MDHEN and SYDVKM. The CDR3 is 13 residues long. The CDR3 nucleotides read TGTGCCAGCAGTTTTGGGTACCAAGAGACCCAGTACTTC. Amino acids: CASSFGYQETQYF.

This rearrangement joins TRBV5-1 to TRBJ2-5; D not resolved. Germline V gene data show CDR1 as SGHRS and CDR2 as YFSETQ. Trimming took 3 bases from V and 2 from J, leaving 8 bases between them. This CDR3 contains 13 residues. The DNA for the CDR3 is TGCGCCAGCAGCTGGGCAGTTCAAGAGACCCAGTACTTC. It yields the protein CASSWAVQETQYF.

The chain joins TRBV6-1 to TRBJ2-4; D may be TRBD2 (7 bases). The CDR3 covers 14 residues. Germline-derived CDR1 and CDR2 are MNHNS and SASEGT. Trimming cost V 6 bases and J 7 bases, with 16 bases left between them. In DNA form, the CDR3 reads TGTGCCAGCAGGGAGGGGGGGAACGGGAACATTCAGTACTTC. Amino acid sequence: CASREGGNGNIQYF.

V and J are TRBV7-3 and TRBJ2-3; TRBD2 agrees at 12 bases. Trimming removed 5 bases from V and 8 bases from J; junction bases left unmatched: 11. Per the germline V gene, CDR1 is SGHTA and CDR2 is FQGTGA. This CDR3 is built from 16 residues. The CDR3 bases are TGTGCCAGCAGCATGCAACCCCTAGCGGGAGGGCCTACGCAGTATTTT. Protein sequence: CASSMQPLAGGPTQYF.